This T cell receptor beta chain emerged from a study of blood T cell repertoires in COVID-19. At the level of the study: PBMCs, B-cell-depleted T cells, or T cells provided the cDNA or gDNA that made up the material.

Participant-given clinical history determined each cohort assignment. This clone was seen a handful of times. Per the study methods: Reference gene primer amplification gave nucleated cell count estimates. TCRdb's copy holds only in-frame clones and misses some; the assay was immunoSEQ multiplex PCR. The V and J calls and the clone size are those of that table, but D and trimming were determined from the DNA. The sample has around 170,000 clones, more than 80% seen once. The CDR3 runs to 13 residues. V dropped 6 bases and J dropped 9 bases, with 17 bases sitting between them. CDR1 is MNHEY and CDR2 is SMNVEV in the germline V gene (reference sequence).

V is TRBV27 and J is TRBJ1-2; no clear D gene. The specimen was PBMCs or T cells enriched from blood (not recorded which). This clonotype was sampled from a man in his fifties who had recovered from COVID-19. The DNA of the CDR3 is TGTGCCAGCAGCACCCCGGGGTCCGGGAGCTACACCTTC. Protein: CASSTPGSGSYTF.